These 11 T cell receptor beta chains originate from one sample sequenced in a study of T-cell memory formation after mild COVID-19. TCRdb itself ran the 5' RACE reads through MiXCR, one entry per CDR3 protein. The top ten clones hold 11% of a sample with under 250,000 distinct CDR3 sequences, more than 25% of them seen once. What was sequenced was PBMCs or a T cell subset sorted from them (not recorded which). The receptors come from an adult woman who had mild COVID-19 (a few samples of this study predate the infection). Cell type and time point are not known.

This chain joins TRBV20-1 and TRBJ1-4; 7 bases are shared with TRBD1. The CDR3 consists of 14 residues. Trimming cost V 3 bases and J 3 bases; bases outside gene matches: 4. The germline gives CDR1 DFQATT, CDR2 SNEGSKA (reference sequence). This chain's CDR3 is CSASRGQANEKLFF. The CDR3 DNA sequence: TGCAGTGCTAGTAGGGGGCAGGCTAATGAAAAACTGTTTTTT.

This clonotype was seen only a few times. The chain joins TRBV4-1 to TRBJ2-2, with a weak D call TRBD2 (6 bases). V dropped 2 bases and J dropped 4 bases, with 8 bases sitting between them. This CDR3 has 14 amino acids. Germline CDR1 and CDR2: MGHRA and YSYEKL. The CDR3 here is CASSQWRGTGELFF. The DNA for the CDR3 is TGCGCCAGCAGCCAATGGAGGGGCACCGGGGAGCTGTTTTTT.

This clonotype was counted a few times. The chain's CDR3 is CASYSPPHNEQFF. CDR3 DNA: TGTGCCAGTTATTCGCCCCCCCACAATGAGCAGTTCTTC. The genes are TRBV19 and TRBJ2-1; D uncertain. The germline V and J ends were trimmed by 8 bases and 5 bases, with 13 bases remaining between them. Germline V gene data show CDR1 as LNHDA and CDR2 as SQIVND (reference sequence). The length of the CDR3 is 13 residues.

J is TRBJ1-3 and V is TRBV9; D might be TRBD1 (6 bases). Deletions cut 0 bases from V and 6 bases from J, with 10 bases between. This CDR3 comprises 14 residues. CDR1 is SGDLS and CDR2 is YYNGEE in the germline V gene. The DNA of the CDR3 is TGTGCCAGCAGCGTAGAACAGGGCGAAAACACCATATATTTT. It codes for CASSVEQGENTIYF. Using reference TRBV9 and TRBJ1-3 for the parts outside the CDR3, the full variable domain is DSGVTQTPKHLITATGQRVTLRCSPRSGDLSVYWYQQSLDQGLQFLIQYYNGEERAKGNILERFSAQQFPDLHSELNLSSLELGDSALYFCASSVEQGENTIYFGEGSWLTVV.

The chain is built from TRBV4-2 and TRBJ2-5; 13 bases map to TRBD2. Germline V gene lookup returns CDR1 LGHNA and CDR2 YNFKEQ. The CDR3 has 23 residues. The V and J ends lost 1 base and 0 bases, in that order; junction bases with no gene match: 20. The DNA for the CDR3 is TGTGCCAGCAGCCAAGCTCTAGGGGTCTCCGCACTAGCGGGAGGGCGCAACCAAGAGACCCAGTACTTC. Translated: CASSQALGVSALAGGRNQETQYF.

The chain joins TRBV5-1 to TRBJ2-3; no clear D. Per germline, CDR1 SGHRS and CDR2 YFSETQ. The germline V and J ends were trimmed by 0 bases and 0 bases, with 8 bases remaining between them. This CDR3 has 15 residues. CDR3: CASSLGRVSTDTQYF. The CDR3 region has the DNA TGCGCCAGCAGCTTGGGACGGGTGAGCACAGATACGCAGTATTTT. The full variable domain, rest sourced from reference TRBV5-1 and TRBJ2-3, is KAGVTQTPRYLIKTRGQQVTLSCSPISGHRSVSWYQQTPGQGLQFLFEYFSETQRNKGNFPGRFSGRQFSNSRSEMNVSTLELGDSALYLCASSLGRVSTDTQYFGPGTRLTVL.

The chain couples TRBV5-1 to TRBJ2-1; tentatively, D is TRBD1 (7 bases). Germline CDR1 is SGHRS and CDR2 is YFSETQ. The CDR3 has 16 amino acids. V was shortened by 4 bases and J by 2 bases, with 16 bases between the two germline ends. CDR3 DNA: TGCGCCAGCAGCCCGGCGGGACAGCTCACCTACAATGAGCAGTTCTTC. Translating it yields CASSPAGQLTYNEQFF.

The chain is built from TRBV3-1 and TRBJ2-5; D may be TRBD2 (5 bases). This CDR3 has 14 residues. Germline assignment: CDR1 LGHDT and CDR2 YNNKEL (reference sequence). The germline V and J ends were trimmed by 2 bases and 5 bases, with 12 bases remaining between them. CDR3 coding DNA: TGTGCCAGCAGCCAATTGGCGGGCGGCGAGACCCAGTACTTC. Amino acids: CASSQLAGGETQYF.

This clonotype was seen only a few times. The chain has TRBV12-3 or TRBV12-4 and TRBJ2-3; 7 bases fit TRBD1. With V trimmed by 5 bases and J by 5 bases, 10 bases remained unmatched. The CDR3 consists of 15 residues. The CDR3 nucleotides read TGTGCCAGCAGTCGAAGACAGGGACGGGGAGATACGCAGTATTTT. Protein sequence: CASSRRQGRGDTQYF.

The chain links TRBV4-2 to TRBJ2-7, with D possibly TRBD2 on 5 matching bases. V lost 4 bases, J lost 5 bases, and 21 bases lay in between. CDR1 is LGHNA, CDR2 YNFKEQ, per germline. CDR3 length: 16 amino acids. The CDR3 DNA sequence: TGTGCCAGCAGCCCACTAGGTCCTGGGTTGGACGACGAGCAGTACTTC. Translation: CASSPLGPGLDDEQYF.

A few counts support this clonotype. J is TRBJ2-1 and V is TRBV5-1; 7 nucleotides match TRBD2. Per the germline V gene, CDR1 is SGHRS and CDR2 is YFSETQ. This CDR3 region has 17 residues. The V gene end was trimmed by 1 base and the J gene end by 4 bases; junction bases not matched to a gene: 11. In DNA, the CDR3 is TGCGCCAGCAGCTTGCTTATTAGCGGGCTCGGATACAATGAGCAGTTCTTC. Residues: CASSLLISGLGYNEQFF.